The sequence of this T cell receptor (beta chain) was determined in a study of blood T cells in healthy people across ages. The second PCR ran roughly 7 to 12 cycles with a sample-barcoded 5' primer and J-beta primers. TCRdb used MiXCR to reprocess the 5' RACE reads, holding one entry per CDR3 protein. This sample carries around 1,600,000 distinct CDR3 sequences, less than 45% of them seen once, and the ten largest clones take 4%. Note on this clonotype: Its antigen remains unidentified.

Whole-study findings and limits: Diversity estimates from one million T cells were considered underestimates. Among long-lived donors, naive CD4+ cells were more numerous and diversity higher than in aged donors.

This CDR3 region has 15 residues. Trimming cost V 3 bases and J 8 bases; bases outside gene matches: 9. The V and J genes are TRBV12-3 or TRBV12-4 and TRBJ1-4; 7 bases fit TRBD1. The receptor was isolated from a woman younger than 30 in good health. The specimen sequenced was blood. Here the CDR3 reads CASSFSRRGREKLFF. CDR3 nucleotides: TGTGCCAGCAGTTTTAGTCGAAGGGGGCGGGAAAAACTGTTTTTT.